This TCR beta chain was retrieved from a study of spatial heterogeneity in lung cancer. Study summary: Among detected sequences, beta-chain ones consistently exceeded alpha-chain ones in number. General observations from the study: There was tracking of ubiquitous and regional nonsynonymous mutations by the respective counts of ubiquitous and regional expanded TCRs. The number of expanded tumor alpha and beta chains correlated with mutation number.

Time point of the sample: sample taken at primary tumor resection. Whole RNA, which was extracted from tumor, nontumor lung tissue or frozen PBMC, was sequenced without any cell sorting. Every cDNA TCR molecule received its own unique molecular identifier. One entry per CDR3 protein, called by TCRdb with MiXCR from the 5' RACE reads. The sample lists around 100,000 distinct CDR3 sequences; around 4.8% were seen once. This clonotype was recorded many times. Its target is not known. The CDR3 spans 12 residues. Trimming stripped 2 bases from V and 9 bases from J, with 8 bases between. The receptor was isolated from a male donor with early-stage non-small cell lung cancer. The chain links TRBV12-3 or TRBV12-4 to TRBJ2-1; D unclear. The sequenced sample was lung tumor tissue, obtained at surgery. The CDR3, as DNA: TGTGCCAGCAGTTTATTTGGTCTTGAGCAGTTCTTC. Translating gives CASSLFGLEQFF.